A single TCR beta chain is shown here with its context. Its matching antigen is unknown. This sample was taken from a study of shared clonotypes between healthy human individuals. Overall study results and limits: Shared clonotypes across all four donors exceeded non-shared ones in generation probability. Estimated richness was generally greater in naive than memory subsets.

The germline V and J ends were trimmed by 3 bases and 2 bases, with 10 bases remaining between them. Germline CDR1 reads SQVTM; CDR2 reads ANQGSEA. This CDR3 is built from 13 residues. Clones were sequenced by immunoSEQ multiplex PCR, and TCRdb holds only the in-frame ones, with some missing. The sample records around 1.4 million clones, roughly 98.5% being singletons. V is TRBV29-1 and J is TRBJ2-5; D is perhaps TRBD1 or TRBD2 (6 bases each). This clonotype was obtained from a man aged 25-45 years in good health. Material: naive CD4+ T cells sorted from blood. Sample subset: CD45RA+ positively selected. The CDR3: CSVDRGTQETQYF. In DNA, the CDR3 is TGCAGCGTTGATAGGGGGACTCAAGAGACCCAGTACTTC. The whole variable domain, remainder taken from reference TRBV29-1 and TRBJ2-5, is SAVISQKPSRDICQRGTSLTIQCQVDSQVTMMFWYRQQPGQSLTLIATANQGSEATYESGFVIDKFPISRPNLTFSTLTVSNMSPEDSSIYLCSVDRGTQETQYFGPGTRLLVL.